This T cell receptor beta chain derives from a study of cytomegalovirus exposure and HLA in healthy donors. The wider study: The use of the same platform for the approximately 110 validation repertoires and the roughly 670 first-cohort repertoires was reported by a later analysis.

Whole-study findings and limits: Both high specificity and high sensitivity reportedly marked the classifier's diagnosis of cytomegalovirus status. Under in vitro conditions, a few CMV-associated chains were confirmed as specific for CMV antigens.

Details on this clone: The antigen is unknown.

The donors formed part of the 120-subject validation cohort, distinct from the 666-subject first cohort. Generated by immunoSEQ multiplex PCR, the TCRdb table keeps only in-frame clones and is missing some. The sample lists more than 55,000 clones, approximately 96% occurring once. The origin of this receptor is a man aged 18 to 30 in good health and CMV-seronegative. Material for sequencing was PBMCs.

The CDR3 is CASSELGGKGKNIQYF. CDR3 nucleotides: TGTGCCAGCAGTGAACTAGGGGGCAAGGGCAAAAACATTCAGTACTTC. The chain uses TRBV25-1 and TRBJ2-4, with 7 positions matching TRBD1. The CDR3 is 16 residues long. V dropped 2 bases and J dropped 3; count of bases not matched to a gene: 7. The germline gives CDR1 MGHDK, CDR2 SYGVNS.